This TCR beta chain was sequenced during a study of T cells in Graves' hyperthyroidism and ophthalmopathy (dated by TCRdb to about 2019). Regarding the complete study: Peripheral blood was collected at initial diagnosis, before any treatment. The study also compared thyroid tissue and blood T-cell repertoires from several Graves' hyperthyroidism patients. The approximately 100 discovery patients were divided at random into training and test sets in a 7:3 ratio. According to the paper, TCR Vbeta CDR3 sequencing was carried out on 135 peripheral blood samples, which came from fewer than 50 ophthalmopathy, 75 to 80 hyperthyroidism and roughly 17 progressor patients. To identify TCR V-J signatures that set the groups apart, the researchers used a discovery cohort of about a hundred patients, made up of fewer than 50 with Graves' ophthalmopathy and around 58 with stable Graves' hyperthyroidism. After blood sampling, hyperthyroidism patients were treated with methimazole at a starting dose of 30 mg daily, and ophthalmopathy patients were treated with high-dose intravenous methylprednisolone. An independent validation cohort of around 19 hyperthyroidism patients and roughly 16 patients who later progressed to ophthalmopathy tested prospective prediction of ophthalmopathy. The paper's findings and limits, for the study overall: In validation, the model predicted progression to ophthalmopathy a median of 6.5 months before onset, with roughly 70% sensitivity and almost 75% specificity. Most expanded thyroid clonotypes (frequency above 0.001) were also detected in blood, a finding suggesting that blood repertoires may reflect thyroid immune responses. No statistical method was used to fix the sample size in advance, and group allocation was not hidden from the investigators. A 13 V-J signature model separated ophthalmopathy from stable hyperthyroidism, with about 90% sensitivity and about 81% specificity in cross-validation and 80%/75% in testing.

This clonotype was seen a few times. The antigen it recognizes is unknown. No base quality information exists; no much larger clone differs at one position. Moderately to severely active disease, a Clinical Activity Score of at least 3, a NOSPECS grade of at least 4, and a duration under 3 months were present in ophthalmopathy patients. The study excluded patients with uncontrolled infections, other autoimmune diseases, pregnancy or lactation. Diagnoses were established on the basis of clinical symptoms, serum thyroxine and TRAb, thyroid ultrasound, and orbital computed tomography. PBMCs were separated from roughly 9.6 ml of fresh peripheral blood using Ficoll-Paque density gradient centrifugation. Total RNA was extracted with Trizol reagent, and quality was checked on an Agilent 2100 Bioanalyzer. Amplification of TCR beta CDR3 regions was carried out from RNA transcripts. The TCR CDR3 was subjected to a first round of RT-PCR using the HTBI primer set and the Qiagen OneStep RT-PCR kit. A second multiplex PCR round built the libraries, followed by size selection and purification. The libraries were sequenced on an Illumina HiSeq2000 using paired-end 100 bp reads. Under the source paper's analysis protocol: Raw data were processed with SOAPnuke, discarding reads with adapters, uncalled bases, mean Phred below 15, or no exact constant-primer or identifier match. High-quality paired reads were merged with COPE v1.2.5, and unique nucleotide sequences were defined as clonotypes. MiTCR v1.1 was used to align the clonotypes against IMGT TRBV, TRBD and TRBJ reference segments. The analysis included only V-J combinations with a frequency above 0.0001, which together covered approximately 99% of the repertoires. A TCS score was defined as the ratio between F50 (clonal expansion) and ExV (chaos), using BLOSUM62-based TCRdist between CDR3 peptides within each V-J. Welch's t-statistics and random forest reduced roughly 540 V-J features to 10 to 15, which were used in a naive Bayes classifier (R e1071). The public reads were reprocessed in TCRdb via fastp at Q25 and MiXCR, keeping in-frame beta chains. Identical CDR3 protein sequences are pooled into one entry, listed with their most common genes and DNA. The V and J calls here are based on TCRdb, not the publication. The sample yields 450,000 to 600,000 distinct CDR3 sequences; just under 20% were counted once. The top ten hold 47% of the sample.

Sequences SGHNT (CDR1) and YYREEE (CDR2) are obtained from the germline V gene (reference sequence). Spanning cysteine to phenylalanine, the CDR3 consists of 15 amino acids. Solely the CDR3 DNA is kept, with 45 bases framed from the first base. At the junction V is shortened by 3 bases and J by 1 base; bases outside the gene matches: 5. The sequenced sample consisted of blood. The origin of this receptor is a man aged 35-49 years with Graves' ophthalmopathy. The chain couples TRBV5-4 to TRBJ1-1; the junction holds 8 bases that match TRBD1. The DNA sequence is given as TGTGCCAGCAGCTCCCCGACAGGGGAGAACACTGAAGCTTTCTTT. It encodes CASSSPTGENTEAFF. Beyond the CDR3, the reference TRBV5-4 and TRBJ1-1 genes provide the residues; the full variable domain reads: ETGVTQSPTHLIKTRGQQVTLRCSSQSGHNTVSWYQQALGQGPQFIFQYYREEENGRGNFPPRFSGLQFPNYSSELNVNALELDDSALYLCASSSPTGENTEAFFGQGTRLTVV.